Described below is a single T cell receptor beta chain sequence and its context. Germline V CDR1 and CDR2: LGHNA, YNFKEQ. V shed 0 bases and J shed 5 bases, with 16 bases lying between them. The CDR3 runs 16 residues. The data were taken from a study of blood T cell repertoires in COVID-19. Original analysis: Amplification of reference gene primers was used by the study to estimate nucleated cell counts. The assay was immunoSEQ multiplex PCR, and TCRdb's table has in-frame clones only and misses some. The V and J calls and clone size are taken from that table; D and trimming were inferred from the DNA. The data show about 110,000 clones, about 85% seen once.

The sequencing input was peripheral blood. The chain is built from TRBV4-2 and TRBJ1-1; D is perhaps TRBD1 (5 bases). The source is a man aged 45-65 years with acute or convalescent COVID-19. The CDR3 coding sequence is TGTGCCAGCAGCCAAGAAAGGGGCTCGTTCGATACTGAAGCTTTCTTT. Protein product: CASSQERGSFDTEAFF.